This passage covers 6 T cell receptor beta chains from one sample sequenced in a study of blood T cell repertoires in COVID-19. TCRdb keeps only in-frame clones here, not all; method: immunoSEQ multiplex PCR. The data contain roughly 290,000 clones, approximately 88% of them seen just once; the ten biggest clones take up 1.5% to 2%. Sequencing was performed on PBMCs or T cells enriched from blood (not recorded which). The receptors derive from a woman between 35 and 50 years old who had recovered from COVID-19.

The chain employs TRBV19 and TRBJ2-6; D uncertain. The CDR3 totals 14 residues. Germline CDR1 and CDR2: LNHDA and SQIVND (reference sequence). Trimming removed 5 bases from V and 0 bases from J, with 5 bases in between. The CDR3 coding sequence is TGTGCCAGTAGTGAACACTCTGGGGCCAACGTCCTGACTTTC. This translates into CASSEHSGANVLTF.

This rearrangement joins TRBV3-1 (or the pseudogene TRBV3-2) to TRBJ2-1, with unresolved D. The CDR3 length is 14 residues. CDR1 and CDR2 from the germline V gene are LGHDT and YNNKEL (reference sequence). Trimming removed 1 base from V and 3 bases from J, with 7 bases in between. CDR3 protein: CASSQGTDYNEQFF. The CDR3 DNA reads as TGTGCCAGCAGCCAAGGAACAGACTACAATGAGCAGTTCTTC.

This chain connects TRBV21-1 to TRBJ1-6; the table names TRBD1, a call not compared with the DNA. TRBV21-1 corresponds to a pseudogene. This CDR3 is built from 19 residues. CDR3 nucleotides: TGTGCCAGCACCCCTGATGCGACAGGGGAGAGCTCCTATAATTCACCCCTCCACTTT. Encoded protein: CASTPDATGESSYNSPLHF.

The chain links TRBV27 to TRBJ1-5; possible D gene TRBD1, 6 bases. The CDR3 spans 13 residues. The germline V and J ends were trimmed by 6 bases and 4 bases, with 10 bases remaining between them. Germline V gives CDR1 MNHEY, CDR2 SMNVEV (reference sequence). The CDR3 is CASRDSRNQPQHF. CDR3 sequence (DNA): TGTGCCAGCAGGGACAGCAGAAATCAGCCCCAGCATTTT.

J is TRBJ1-1 and V is TRBV19; D call uncertain. Trimming took off 4 bases at V and 1 base at J, with 4 bases between the two ends. CDR1 is LNHDA, CDR2 SQIVND, per germline (reference sequence). CDR3 length: 12 amino acids. Here the CDR3 reads CASSTGNTEAFF. CDR3 DNA sequence: TGTGCCAGTAGTACCGGGAACACTGAAGCTTTCTTT.

This chain uses TRBV5-1 with TRBJ2-5, with D possibly being TRBD1 (5 bases). This CDR3 is 15 amino acids long. Germline V gene sequence: CDR1 SGHRS, CDR2 YFSETQ. Trimming removed 0 bases from V and 2 bases from J, with 11 bases in between. The CDR3: CASSLGTQIQETQYF. The CDR3 bases are TGCGCCAGCAGCTTGGGGACACAAATACAAGAGACCCAGTACTTC.